This record concerns one T cell receptor (beta chain) sequence. This clone was counted between two and nine times. Per-nucleotide qualities are absent, and no much larger clonotype sits a single base away. This sample was taken from a study of graft-versus-host responses after intestinal transplantation (dated by TCRdb to about 2021). Looking at the study overall: Recipients received multivisceral, liver-intestinal, or isolated intestinal transplants. A peak of at least 4% donor T cells among recipient peripheral blood mononuclear cells was the definition used for donor T cell macrochimerism. Rather than going through the commercial service, samples from three later patients were sequenced in-house on an Illumina MiSeq and processed with MiXCR. Alloreactive clones were identified by sequencing pre-transplant mixed lymphocyte reaction products and comparing these products with unstimulated pre-transplant donor and recipient T cells. Bulk TCR-beta CDR3 sequencing was used to track graft-versus-host and host-versus-graft alloreactive T cell clones in the graft, circulation and bone marrow after intestinal transplantation. The cohort enrolled about two dozen intestinal transplant recipients, one of whom was a retransplant, and 3 patients without pretransplant specimens were excluded. Every recipient was given anti-thymocyte globulin induction, then maintenance tacrolimus and steroids for about three years. What the study reported, not specific to this receptor: The conclusions were limited by the relatively low number and heterogeneity of the intestinal transplant patients. GvH clones were found in recipient bone marrow, and some of the GvH clones appeared earlier in ileal mucosa or blood, which is consistent with an intestinal mucosal origin. Early after transplant, peak levels of circulating GvH clones were associated with declines in HvG clones. In patients with donor T cell macrochimerism, the allografts had high GvH to HvG T cell clonal ratios.

What the time point label conveys for this sample: cells obtained before transplantation from donor or recipient. Mixed lymphocyte reactions plated about 200,000 CFSE-labeled pre-transplant responders with about 200,000 irradiated violet-dye-labeled stimulators and were cultured for about 6 days. After the mixed lymphocyte reaction, proliferating CD3+CD4+CFSE-low and CD3+CD8+CFSE-low responder cells were FACS-sorted on a BD Influx sorter. The library was prepared using the immunoSEQ multiplex PCR assay. For most patients, genomic DNA was isolated with the Qiagen DNeasy Blood and Tissue Kit and sent frozen to Adaptive Biotechnologies for TCR sequencing. For most patients, high-throughput TCR-beta CDR3 sequencing of genomic DNA was performed by Adaptive Biotechnologies. Turning to the authors' computational methods: TCR sequencing data for some 19 patients were retrieved from Adaptive's ImmunoSEQ software; three other patients were processed with MiXCR and VDJtools. CD4 versus CD8 sorting errors were corrected by removing sequences found in both subsets at a frequency ratio below 5:1. Because the origin of CDR3 nucleotide sequences shared between donor and recipient could not be assigned, those sequences were removed. To be classed as alloreactive, a clone needed at least 2-fold expansion over unstimulated cells and a minimum CFSE-low frequency of 0.002% (template counts) or 0.001% (read counts). A clone was considered mappable if detected in the sequenced pre-transplant spleen, lymph node, or MLR CFSE-low populations of the donor or recipient. The cumulative frequency of alloreactive clones was calculated as a percentage of all sequences, weighted by copy number. TCRdb retrieved this table from immuneACCESS and kept in-frame rearrangements only. Not all clones are present; in checked studies, unresolved V genes account for under half, and no reason is known for the remainder. V and J calls and clone size are given by that table; D and trimming were obtained from the DNA. The sample contains approximately 8,300 clones, under 35% of them found a single time. The ten largest account for 5% of the sample.

At the junction V is shortened by 2 bases and J by 4 bases; bases outside the gene matches: 13. As encoded in the germline V gene, CDR1 is SGHVS while CDR2 is FNYEAQ. From the cysteine up to the phenylalanine, the CDR3 has a length of 18 residues. Of all the DNA, just the CDR3 is kept, 54 bases in frame from base 1. Recombination linked TRBV7-6 to TRBJ2-3, and TRBD1 matches 9 of the central bases. The TCR originated in a human patient who was an organ donor for intestinal transplantation. Sequencing was performed on alloreactive CD8+ T cells from a mixed lymphocyte reaction culture, taken before transplantation. The sample's cell subset or site, from its label and the paper: CFSE-low proliferating T cells sorted from roughly six-day pre-transplant mixed lymphocyte reaction (GvH or HvG direction). The DNA is as follows: TGTGCCAGCAGCTTACCCTCCGGACAGGGGAGTGGGGCAGATACGCAGTATTTT. Translated, this gives CASSLPSGQGSGADTQYF.